Following are 8 T cell receptor beta chains from one sample sequenced in a study of OX40 agonist ivuxolimab in advanced cancers. Library construction relied on the immunoSEQ multiplex PCR assay. Sourced from immuneACCESS, this table was stored by TCRdb with only in-frame sequences that have V and J called. A share of the clones is absent; for the studies checked, an unresolved V gene accounts for under half, and the remainder has no known explanation. Within this sample are 20,000 to 25,000 clones, with approximately 82% of them counted one time only. Jointly, the top ten make up roughly 35% of the sample. The sample consisted of CD4+ or CD8+ T cells sorted from blood, taken in a trial of the OX40 agonist ivuxolimab. Every receptor here comes from an adult with an advanced solid tumor such as melanoma, head and neck, liver or kidney cancer.

The chain carries TRBV13 and TRBJ2-7; D remains unclear. Germline loops: CDR1 PRHDT, CDR2 FYEKMQ (reference sequence). The ends were cut back, 1 base at V and 0 bases at J, with 7 bases in the middle. CDR3 length: 14 residues. The CDR3 nucleotides read TGTGCCAGCAGCTTAGCCGCAACCTCCTACGAGCAGTACTTC. This translates into CASSLAATSYEQYF. The full variable domain, in which reference TRBV13 and TRBJ2-7 provide the parts outside the CDR3, is AAGVIQSPRHLIKEKRETATLKCYPIPRHDTVYWYQQGPGQDPQFLISFYEKMQSDKGSIPDRFSAQQFSDYHSELNMSSLELGDSALYFCASSLAATSYEQYFGPGTRLTVT.

This clone has only a few counts. The chain recombines TRBV19 with TRBJ2-1; TRBD1 aligns across 7 bases. The CDR3 is 14 residues long. Germline CDR1 LNHDA, CDR2 SQIVND (reference sequence). With 7 bases clipped from V and 3 bases from J, the junction kept 6 bases outside the gene matches. The CDR3 DNA is TGTGCCAGTAAAAGACAGGGCGGCTACAATGAGCAGTTCTTC. Translating it yields CASKRQGGYNEQFF.

V is TRBV27 and J is TRBJ1-6, with 8 bases matching TRBD1. The CDR3 length is 14 residues. Germline trimming cut 5 bases from V and 5 bases from J; bases unmatched to any gene: 2. The V gene's germline CDR1 is MNHEY and CDR2 SMNVEV (reference sequence). This CDR3 is CASSRTGNNSPLHF. Written as DNA, the CDR3 is TGTGCCAGCAGTCGGACAGGGAATAATTCACCCCTCCACTTT.

The chain is built from TRBV15 and TRBJ1-2; a possible D gene is TRBD1 (5 bases). CDR1 and CDR2 from the germline V gene are LNHNV and YYDKDF (reference sequence). The V and J ends lost 5 bases and 1 base respectively, with 11 bases between them. This CDR3 comprises 14 residues. The CDR3 sequence: CATSGTEYNYGYTF. DNA of the CDR3: TGTGCCACCAGCGGGACGGAATATAACTATGGCTACACCTTC. Filled out from reference TRBV15 and TRBJ1-2, the complete variable domain reads DAMVIQNPRYQVTQFGKPVTLSCSQTLNHNVMYWYQQKSSQAPKLLFHYYDKDFNNEADTPDNFQSRRPNTSFCFLDIRSPGLGDTAMYLCATSGTEYNYGYTFGSGTRLTVV.

This clone has just a few counts. The V gene is TRBV19, the J gene TRBJ1-2; maybe TRBD1 (5 bases). CDR3 length: 13 amino acids. V lost 3 bases to trimming and J lost 2 bases, with 7 bases between them. Germline V gene sequence: CDR1 LNHDA, CDR2 SQIVND (reference sequence). DNA for the CDR3: TGTGCCAGTAGTATCCGGGACAACTATGGCTACACCTTC. It yields the protein CASSIRDNYGYTF. Drawing the rest from reference TRBV19 and TRBJ1-2, the complete variable domain is DGGITQSPKYLFRKEGQNVTLSCEQNLNHDAMYWYRQDPGQGLRLIYYSQIVNDFQKGDIAEGYSVSREKKESFPLTVTSAQKNPTAFYLCASSIRDNYGYTFGSGTRLTVV.

This chain uses TRBV7-3 with TRBJ1-2; 12 nucleotides agree with TRBD1. Germline lookup yields CDR1 SGHTA and CDR2 FQGTGA. The CDR3 is made up of 15 amino acids. After removal of 2 bases from V and 8 bases from J, the junction contained 6 bases not matched to a gene. This CDR3 is CASSLEGQGAEGYTF. CDR3 nucleotides: TGTGCCAGCAGCTTAGAGGGACAGGGGGCGGAGGGCTACACCTTC.

This clone appeared a single time. The CDR3 DNA sequence: TGTGCCAGCAGCTTAGAAAGGGGGAACACTGAAGCTTTCTTT. Protein: CASSLERGNTEAFF. The J gene is TRBJ1-1, the V gene TRBV7-9; D possibly corresponds to TRBD1 (5 bases). The germline gives CDR1 SEHNR, CDR2 FQNEAQ (reference sequence). Trimming cost V 1 base and J 1 base, with 7 bases left between them. The CDR3 loop spans 14 amino acids. Supplemented by reference TRBV7-9 and TRBJ1-1, the full variable domain reads DTGVSQNPRHKITKRGQNVTFRCDPISEHNRLYWYRQTLGQGPEFLTYFQNEAQLEKSRLLSDRFSAERPKGSFSTLEIQRTEQGDSAMYLCASSLERGNTEAFFGQGTRLTVV.

CDR3 sequence (DNA): TGTGCCATCAGTGGGAAGGGGTCGAACACTGAAGCTTTCTTT. It specifies CAISGKGSNTEAFF. The chain uses TRBV10-3 and TRBJ1-1; D is possibly TRBD1 (5 bases). CDR3 length: 14 amino acids. Germline CDR1 and CDR2: ENHRY and SYGVKD. The V end was cut by 4 bases, the J end by 1 base, with 10 bases between.